This TCR beta chain derives from a study of patients and donors after allogeneic stem cell transplantation. TCRdb fed the RT-PCR reads into MiXCR, producing one record per CDR3 protein. The repertoire includes about a million distinct CDR3 sequences, about a sixth of them detected once, and around 5.5% sits in the top ten. The CDR3 spans 14 residues. The germline V gene encodes CDR1 MDHEN and CDR2 SYDVKM. Trimming cost V 6 bases and J 4 bases, with 15 bases left between them. This chain connects TRBV28 to TRBJ1-1; D call uncertain. Source material: blood, either unsorted or a sorted T cell fraction (not recorded which). The origin of this receptor is a human donor who was either an allogeneic HSCT recipient or a stem cell or donor lymphocyte infusion donor (not recorded which). It is not recorded whose cells these are; they may come from a transplant donor. The CDR3 nucleotides read TGTGCCAGCAGCACCGAGATACACGGCACTGAAGCTTTCTTT. The encoded protein is CASSTEIHGTEAFF.